This T cell receptor beta chain was observed in a study of blood T cell repertoires in COVID-19. Study-wide background: From the United States, Italy and Spain came samples of acute and convalescent COVID-19. Nucleic acid was either cDNA or gDNA, and it came from T cells, B-cell-depleted T cells, or PBMCs.

The table came from immunoSEQ multiplex PCR; TCRdb's copy has only in-frame clones and leaves some out. The data hold under 250,000 clones, with 75% to 90% observed a single time. The CDR3 runs to 16 residues. Trimming removed 0 bases at V and 3 bases at J, with 14 bases between. Germline assignment: CDR1 SEHNR and CDR2 FQNEAQ (reference sequence). J is TRBJ2-5 and V is TRBV7-9; possibly TRBD2 for D (5 bases). This receptor was identified in a man in his forties with acute or convalescent COVID-19. The sequenced sample consisted of peripheral blood. The chain's CDR3 is CASSLASEAVKETQYF. DNA for the CDR3: TGTGCCAGCAGCTTAGCGTCGGAGGCGGTAAAAGAGACCCAGTACTTC.